This entry lists 2 T cell receptor beta chains sequenced from one sample in a study of T cells expressing NK-cell markers. Reanalyzing the 5' RACE reads, TCRdb keeps one entry per CDR3 protein, without DNA. This listing includes some 600,000 distinct CDR3 sequences. Input material: blood T cells: a sorted CD56 or NKG2C T cell subset, CD4+ or CD8+ T cells, or bulk PBMC T cells (not recorded which). Every receptor here comes from a man aged 18 to 30 in good health.

This chain links TRBV11-2 with TRBJ1-2; TCRdb selects TRBD1, and the lack of DNA leaves this call unchecked. The CDR3 sequence is 15 residues long. The germline CDR1 and CDR2 sequences are SGHAT and FQNNGV. The CDR3 here is CASSLAGETFYGYTF.

J is TRBJ1-3 and V is TRBV7-9. This CDR3 region has 17 residues. Germline CDR1 SEHNR, CDR2 FQNEAQ (reference sequence). CDR3 sequence reads: CASSLEAGLLSGNTIYF.